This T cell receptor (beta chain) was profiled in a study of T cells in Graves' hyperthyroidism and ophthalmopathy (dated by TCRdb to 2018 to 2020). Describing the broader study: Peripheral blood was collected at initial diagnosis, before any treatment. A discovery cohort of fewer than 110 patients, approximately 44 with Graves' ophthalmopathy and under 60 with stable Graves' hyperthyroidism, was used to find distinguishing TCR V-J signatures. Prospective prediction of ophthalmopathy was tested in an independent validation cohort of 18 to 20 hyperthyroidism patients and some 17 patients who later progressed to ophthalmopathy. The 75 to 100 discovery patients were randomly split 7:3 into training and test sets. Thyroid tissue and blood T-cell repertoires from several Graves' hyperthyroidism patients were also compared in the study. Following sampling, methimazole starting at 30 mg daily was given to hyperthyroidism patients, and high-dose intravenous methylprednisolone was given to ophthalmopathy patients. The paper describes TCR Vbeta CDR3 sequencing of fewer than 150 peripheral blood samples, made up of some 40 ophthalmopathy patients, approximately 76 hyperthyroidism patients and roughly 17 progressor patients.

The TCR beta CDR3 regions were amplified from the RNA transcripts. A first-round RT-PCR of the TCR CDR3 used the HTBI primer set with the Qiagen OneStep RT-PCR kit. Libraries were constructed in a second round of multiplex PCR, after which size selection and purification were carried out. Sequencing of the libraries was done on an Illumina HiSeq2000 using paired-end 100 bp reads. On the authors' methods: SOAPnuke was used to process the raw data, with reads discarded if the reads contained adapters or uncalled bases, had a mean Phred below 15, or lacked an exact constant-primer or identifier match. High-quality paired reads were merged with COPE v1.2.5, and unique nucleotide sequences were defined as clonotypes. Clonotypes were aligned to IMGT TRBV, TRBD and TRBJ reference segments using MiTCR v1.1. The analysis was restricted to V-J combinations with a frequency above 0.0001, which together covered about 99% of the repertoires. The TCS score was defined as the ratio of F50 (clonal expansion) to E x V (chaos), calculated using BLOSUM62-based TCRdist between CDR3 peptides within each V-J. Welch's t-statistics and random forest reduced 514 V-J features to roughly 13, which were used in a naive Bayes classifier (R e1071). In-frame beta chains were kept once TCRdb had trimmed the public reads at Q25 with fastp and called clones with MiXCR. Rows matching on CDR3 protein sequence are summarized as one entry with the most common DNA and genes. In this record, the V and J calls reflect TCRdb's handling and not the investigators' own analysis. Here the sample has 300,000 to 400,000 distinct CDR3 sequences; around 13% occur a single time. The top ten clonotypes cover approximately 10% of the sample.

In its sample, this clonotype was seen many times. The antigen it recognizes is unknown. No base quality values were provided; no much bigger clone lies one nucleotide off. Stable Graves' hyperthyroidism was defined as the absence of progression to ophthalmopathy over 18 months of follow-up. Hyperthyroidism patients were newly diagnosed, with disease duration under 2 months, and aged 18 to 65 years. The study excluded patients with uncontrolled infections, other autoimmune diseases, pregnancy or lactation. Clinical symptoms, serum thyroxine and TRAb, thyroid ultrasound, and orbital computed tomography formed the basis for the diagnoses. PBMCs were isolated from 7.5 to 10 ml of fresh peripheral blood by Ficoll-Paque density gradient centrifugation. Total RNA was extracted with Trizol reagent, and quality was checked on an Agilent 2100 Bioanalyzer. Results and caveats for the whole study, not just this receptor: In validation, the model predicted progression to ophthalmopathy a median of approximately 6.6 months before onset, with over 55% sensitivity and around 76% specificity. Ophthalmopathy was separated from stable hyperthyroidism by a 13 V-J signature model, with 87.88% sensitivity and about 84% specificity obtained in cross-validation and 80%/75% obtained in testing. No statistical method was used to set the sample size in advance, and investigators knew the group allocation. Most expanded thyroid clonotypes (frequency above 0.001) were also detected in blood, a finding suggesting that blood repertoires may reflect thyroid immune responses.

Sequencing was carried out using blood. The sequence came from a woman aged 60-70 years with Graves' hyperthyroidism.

The DNA sequence is as follows: TGCGCCAGCAGCTTGTTGACGGTGGTAGGGAACGAGCAGTACTTC. It codes for CASSLLTVVGNEQYF. The rearranged segments are TRBV5-1 and TRBJ2-7; the D gene is unclear. The CDR3, cysteine through phenylalanine, is 15 amino acids long. Just CDR3 DNA is preserved here, 45 bases in frame from base 1. CDR1 SGHRS and CDR2 YFSETQ are derived from the germline V gene. V gives up 1 base and J gives up 5 bases, and the segment between their germline ends measures 16 bases.